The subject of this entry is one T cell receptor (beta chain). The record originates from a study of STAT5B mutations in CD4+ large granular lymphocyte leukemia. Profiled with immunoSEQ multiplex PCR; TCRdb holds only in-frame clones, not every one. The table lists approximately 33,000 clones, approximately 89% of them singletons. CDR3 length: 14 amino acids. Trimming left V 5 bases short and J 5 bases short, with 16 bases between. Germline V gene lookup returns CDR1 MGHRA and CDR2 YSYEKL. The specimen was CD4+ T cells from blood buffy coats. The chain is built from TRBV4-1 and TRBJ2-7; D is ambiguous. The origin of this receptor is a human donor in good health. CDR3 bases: TGCGCCAGCAGCTCACCCGTGCGTGAGAACGAGCAGTACTTC. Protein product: CASSSPVRENEQYF.